One and the same sample provided the 20 T cell receptor beta chains below, sequenced in a study of shared clonotypes between healthy human individuals. Only in-frame clones appear in the TCRdb table, and some are missing; sequencing was by immunoSEQ multiplex PCR. The sample consists of about 710,000 clones, 72% of them appearing once. The specimen sequenced was memory CD4+ T cells sorted from blood. The subset: CD45RA-negative fraction. All receptors come from a woman aged 25 to 39 in good health.

The chain recombines TRBV6-5 with TRBJ1-1; no reliable D call. The V gene lost 2 bases and the J gene lost 6 bases, with 13 bases spanning the gap. Germline CDR1 and CDR2: MNHEY and SVGAGI. The CDR3 runs 14 residues. The CDR3 DNA sequence: TGTGCCAGCAGTTACGGGATAGCCAATCCTGAAGCTTTCTTT. Encoded protein: CASSYGIANPEAFF.

V and J are TRBV9 and TRBJ2-7; D is uncertain. CDR1 SGDLS and CDR2 YYNGEE come from the germline V gene. V was shortened by 0 bases and J by 5 bases, with 15 bases between the two germline ends. There are 15 residues in the CDR3. The CDR3 region is CASSVGPSRFDEQYF. Here the CDR3 DNA reads TGTGCCAGCAGCGTAGGCCCCTCCAGGTTCGACGAGCAGTACTTC.

In this sample, this clone turned up a few times. The J gene is TRBJ2-1, the V gene TRBV7-9; D is uncertain. Germline loops: CDR1 SEHNR, CDR2 FQNEAQ (reference sequence). CDR3 length equals 16 residues. Trimming cost V 7 bases and J 4 bases, with 20 bases left between them. CDR3 bases: TGTGCCAGCACCGCTTTATCCGCCTGGAGATACAATGAGCAGTTCTTC. Translated: CASTALSAWRYNEQFF.

The chain uses TRBV28 and TRBJ2-3; 9 bases fit TRBD2. V lost 6 bases and J lost 1; bases outside the gene matches: 14. The CDR3 is 18 amino acids. Germline V gene lookup returns CDR1 MDHEN and CDR2 SYDVKM. CDR3 amino acids: CASSLKREERLGTDTQYF. CDR3 coding DNA: TGTGCCAGCAGCCTAAAGCGGGAGGAGAGGTTGGGCACAGATACGCAGTATTTT.

This clone is a singleton in its sample. The J gene is TRBJ2-3, the V gene TRBV19, with D possibly TRBD1 on 6 matching bases. V was shortened by 1 base and J by 4 bases, with 15 bases between the two germline ends. From germline, CDR1 is LNHDA and CDR2 SQIVND (reference sequence). The CDR3 totals 16 residues. This CDR3 is CASSIVSGVPPDTQYF. DNA for the CDR3: TGTGCCAGTAGTATAGTTTCAGGGGTCCCCCCAGATACGCAGTATTTT.

The genes are TRBV15 and TRBJ2-7; possibly TRBD2 for D (6 bases). Germline V gives CDR1 LNHNV, CDR2 YYDKDF (reference sequence). Trimming took off 2 bases at V and 3 bases at J, with 11 bases between the two ends. The CDR3 spans 14 residues. The CDR3 loop is CATSRRGGNYEQYF. CDR3 DNA: TGTGCCACCAGCAGACGGGGCGGGAACTACGAGCAGTACTTC.

The chain combines TRBV5-1 with TRBJ1-1, with D maybe TRBD1 (5 bases). Germline CDR1 reads SGHRS; CDR2 reads YFSETQ. V lost 5 bases, J lost 1 base, and 12 bases lay in between. This CDR3 comprises 14 residues. CDR3 loop: CASRVRRANTEAFF. Written as DNA, the CDR3 is TGCGCCAGCAGGGTTCGCAGGGCGAACACTGAAGCTTTCTTT.

This sequence joins TRBV19 and TRBJ2-7; tentatively, D is TRBD2 (5 bases). There are 14 residues in the CDR3. The germline gives CDR1 LNHDA, CDR2 SQIVND (reference sequence). Trimming took off 5 bases at V and 2 bases at J, with 13 bases between the two ends. CDR3 protein: CASSLTGKTYEQYF. CDR3 DNA: TGTGCCAGTAGTCTTACCGGGAAAACCTACGAGCAGTACTTC.

The chain is built from TRBV2 and TRBJ1-1; 9 bases align to TRBD1. The V segment lost 6 bases and the J segment 1 base; nucleotides outside the gene matches: 15. The CDR3 runs 18 residues. Germline V gives CDR1 SNHLY, CDR2 FYNNEI. The CDR3 DNA follows: TGTGCCAGCAGCAACATCATGGACAGGGGTGCCGAGAACACTGAAGCTTTCTTT. Amino acid sequence: CASSNIMDRGAENTEAFF. Full variable domain (remainder filled in from reference TRBV2 and TRBJ1-1): EPEVTQTPSHQVTQMGQEVILRCVPISNHLYFYWYRQILGQKVEFLVSFYNNEISEKSEIFDDQFSVERPDGSNFTLKIRSTKLEDSAMYFCASSNIMDRGAENTEAFFGQGTRLTVV.

This clone was recorded a few times. The V call is TRBV6-1, the J call TRBJ1-1, with a possible D match to TRBD1 (6 bases). The CDR3 is made up of 17 amino acids. V lost 2 bases, J lost 1 base, and 17 bases lay in between. Germline V gene data show CDR1 as MNHNS and CDR2 as SASEGT. For the CDR3, the DNA is TGTGCCAGCAGTGAATTCGGAGGGGGGCTCGGGAACACTGAAGCTTTCTTT. Amino acids: CASSEFGGGLGNTEAFF.

This clone was seen once. This sequence joins TRBV18 and TRBJ2-1; 9 bases agree with TRBD2. The CDR3 totals 15 residues. Trimming took 6 bases from V and 6 from J; bases not matched to a gene: 9. The germline V gene has CDR1 KGHSH and CDR2 LQKENI. This CDR3 reads CASSSSGTSLNEQFF. DNA of the CDR3: TGTGCCAGCTCCTCGTCCGGGACTAGCCTCAATGAGCAGTTCTTC.

The chain uses TRBV10-1 and TRBJ2-3; 8 bases are shared with TRBD2. This CDR3 has 14 amino acids. CDR1 WNHNN and CDR2 SYGVQD come from the germline V gene (reference sequence). With 4 bases clipped from V and 4 bases from J, the junction kept 4 bases outside the gene matches. The chain's CDR3 is CASSAAGGADTQYF. The CDR3 bases are TGCGCCAGCAGTGCGGCGGGAGGAGCAGATACGCAGTATTTT.

This clone was counted a single time. The CDR3 sequence is CASSQLPPGTGYQETQYF. The CDR3 DNA reads as TGCGCCAGCAGCCAACTGCCCCCCGGGACAGGGTACCAAGAGACCCAGTACTTC. This chain joins TRBV5-1 and TRBJ2-5; 9 bases are shared with TRBD1. J lost 0 bases, V lost 4 bases, and 13 bases had no gene match. There are 18 residues in the CDR3. Germline CDR1 and CDR2: SGHRS and YFSETQ.

V gene TRBV7-6 combines with J gene TRBJ1-1, with D tentatively TRBD1 (6 bases). The CDR3 length is 13 residues. Between the trimmed V and J ends, which lost 7 bases and 2 bases, there was a span of 11 bases. Per germline, CDR1 SGHVS and CDR2 FNYEAQ. The CDR3 region has the DNA TGTGCCAGCATGGGGGGCTCCAACACTGAAGCTTTCTTT. The encoded protein is CASMGGSNTEAFF. Combining the CDR3 with reference TRBV7-6 and TRBJ1-1 gives the whole variable domain GAGVSQSPRYKVTKRGQDVALRCDPISGHVSLYWYRQALGQGPEFLTYFNYEAQQDKSGLPNDRFSAERPEGSISTLTIQRTEQRDSAMYRCASMGGSNTEAFFGQGTRLTVV.

J is TRBJ2-7 and V is TRBV7-6; D may match TRBD1 or TRBD2 (6 bases each). Germline values: CDR1 SGHVS, CDR2 FNYEAQ. This CDR3 has 15 residues. Trimming left V 4 bases short and J 2 bases short, with 15 bases between. The CDR3, as DNA: TGTGCCAGCAGCTCCCTGGAGGGGGTAACCTACGAGCAGTACTTC. Protein: CASSSLEGVTYEQYF.

This clone was seen a handful of times. Different DNA sequences within this sample yield the same CDR3. The J gene is TRBJ1-5, the V gene TRBV2; tentative D call: TRBD1 (5 bases). This CDR3 has 14 amino acids. The germline V and J ends were trimmed by 4 bases and 2 bases, with 9 bases remaining between them. Germline V gene sequence: CDR1 SNHLY, CDR2 FYNNEI. The CDR3: CASSVQGGNQPQHF. The CDR3, as DNA: TGTGCCAGCAGTGTCCAGGGTGGCAATCAGCCCCAGCATTTT.

V usage is TRBV30 and J usage is TRBJ2-7; D could derive from TRBD1 or TRBD2 (7 bases each). V gave up 6 bases and J gave up 3 bases, with 18 bases separating them. Germline V lookup: CDR1 GTSNPN, CDR2 SVGIG (reference sequence). There are 14 residues in the CDR3. The CDR3 sequence is CACRQRDRVYEQYF. CDR3 DNA: TGTGCCTGTCGGCAGCGGGACAGAGTCTACGAGCAGTACTTC.

V is TRBV4-1 and J is TRBJ2-3, with a weak D call TRBD1 (6 bases). Germline CDR1 and CDR2: MGHRA and YSYEKL. CDR3 length equals 14 residues. Trimming stripped 1 base from V and 6 bases from J, with 11 bases between. Here the CDR3 reads CASSQVQGVDTQYF. The CDR3 DNA reads TGCGCCAGCAGCCAAGTACAGGGTGTGGATACGCAGTATTTT.

The V and J genes are TRBV30 and TRBJ2-5; perhaps TRBD2 as D (6 bases). The CDR3 runs 14 residues. V was pared by 3 bases and J by 5 bases, with 16 bases between. The germline gives CDR1 GTSNPN, CDR2 SVGIG (reference sequence). The CDR3 loop is CAWRFNWGGETQYF. The CDR3 bases are TGTGCCTGGAGATTTAATTGGGGAGGCGAGACCCAGTACTTC.

The chain uses TRBV6-4 and TRBJ2-2, with D unclear. V lost 6 bases to trimming and J lost 1 base, with 9 bases between them. Germline lookup yields CDR1 MRHNA and CDR2 SNTAGT. CDR3 length equals 14 residues. The DNA for the CDR3 is TGTGCCAGCAGCGCCCGGAGGAACACCGGGGAGCTGTTTTTT. It codes for CASSARRNTGELFF.